This paragraph covers one TCR beta chain sequence. In the authors' workflow: The authors estimated nucleated cell counts from reference gene primer amplification. Repertoires were generated with immunoSEQ multiplex PCR, while TCRdb's copy carries only in-frame clones and drops some. D and trimming were read from the DNA, whereas the V and J calls and clone size are those reported in that table. Here the sample spans under 200,000 clones, around 83% being singletons. This record belongs to a study of blood T cell repertoires in COVID-19. About the study: COVID-19 samples, acute and convalescent, were from the United States, Italy and Spain. The analysed material was cDNA or gDNA that came from T cells, B-cell-depleted T cells, or PBMCs.

The germline V gene encodes CDR1 MRHNA and CDR2 SNTAGT. J gave up 3 bases and V 8 bases, and 11 bases lay outside the gene matches. The CDR3 extends over 16 amino acids. Sequenced sample: peripheral blood. The TCR comes from a human donor in a cohort sampled during active COVID-19. The genes are TRBV6-4 and TRBJ2-3; 10 bases match TRBD2. The CDR3 here is CASAPRAGGDTDTQYF. CDR3 bases: TGTGCCAGCGCCCCCCGAGCGGGGGGGGATACAGATACGCAGTATTTT.